What follows are 20 T cell receptor beta chains derived from one specimen sequenced in a study of T-cell memory formation after mild COVID-19 (dated by TCRdb to the early 2020s). Receptor amplification or capture employed 5' RACE. The sample was run on an Illumina NovaSeq 6000. TCRdb reprocessing: public reads trimmed at Q25 with fastp, clones called with MiXCR, in-frame beta chains kept. Each record represents a unique CDR3 protein, reported with the most common genes and DNA among its rows. The sample table records about 600,000 distinct CDR3 sequences; roughly 20% of these occur just once. Together, the top ten hold 7.5% to 9.5% of the sample. The specimen sequenced was PBMCs or a T cell subset sorted from them (not recorded which). The source is an adult woman who had mild COVID-19 (a few samples of this study predate the infection). The sample titles of this study are shuffled in the database, so cell type and time point are left out; the donor was told from shared clones.

The chain couples TRBV30 to TRBJ1-4; D perhaps matches TRBD1 (5 bases). The ends were cut back, 4 bases at V and 8 bases at J, with 32 bases in the middle. The V gene's germline CDR1 is GTSNPN and CDR2 SVGIG (reference sequence). This CDR3 has 19 residues. The CDR3 region has the DNA TGTGCCTGGATGGGGCGCCTGTCTACCCCCGACACATGGGTCGAAAAACTGTTTTTT. Translation: CAWMGRLSTPDTWVEKLFF.

This clonotype has ten or more counts. This chain joins TRBV6-2 or TRBV6-3 and TRBJ2-1; 8 bases match TRBD2. From germline, CDR1 is MNHEY and CDR2 SVGEGT. Trimming at V came to 0 bases and at J to 4 bases, leaving 8 bases not matched to a gene. The CDR3 loop spans 17 amino acids. The CDR3 is CASSYSSLAGIYNEQFF. The DNA for the CDR3 is TGTGCCAGCAGTTACTCTTCTCTAGCGGGTATATACAATGAGCAGTTCTTC.

The chain uses TRBV20-1 and TRBJ2-7; D is undetermined. This CDR3 is 13 amino acids long. The V end lost 2 bases, the J end lost 3 bases, and 11 bases lay between the germline ends. Germline CDR1 reads DFQATT; CDR2 reads SNEGSKA (reference sequence). CDR3: CSARSVLSYEQYF. Written as DNA, the CDR3 is TGCAGTGCTAGAAGCGTCCTTAGCTACGAGCAGTACTTC.

There are a few counts of this clonotype. V and J are TRBV12-3 or TRBV12-4 and TRBJ2-1; 9 bases are a match to TRBD2. The CDR3 length is 17 residues. V was clipped by 6 bases and J by 0 bases; unmatched bases: 9. The CDR3 bases are TGTGCCAGCAGGCGTAGCGGGAGAGGTTCCTCCTACAATGAGCAGTTCTTC. Protein sequence: CASRRSGRGSSYNEQFF.

A few counts support this clonotype. The genes are TRBV7-3 and TRBJ2-3; 8 bases are shared with TRBD2. The CDR3 extends over 16 amino acids. V was clipped by 5 bases and J by 0 bases; unmatched bases: 7. The V gene's germline CDR1 is SGHTA and CDR2 FQGTGA. CDR3: CASSPSGGTSTDTQYF. DNA for the CDR3: TGTGCCAGCAGCCCCAGCGGGGGTACTAGCACAGATACGCAGTATTTT.

V gene TRBV29-1 combines with J gene TRBJ2-1; D possibly matches TRBD1 or TRBD2 (5 bases each). Germline values: CDR1 SQVTM, CDR2 ANQGSEA. V was pared by 4 bases and J by 0 bases, with 10 bases between. The CDR3 is made up of 14 amino acids. DNA of the CDR3: TGCAGCGTTGGGGGCGGGTACTCCTACAATGAGCAGTTCTTC. It codes for CSVGGGYSYNEQFF.

The V gene is TRBV27, the J gene TRBJ1-1, with TRBD1 as a possible D gene (5 bases). The germline gives CDR1 MNHEY, CDR2 SMNVEV (reference sequence). V was shortened by 5 bases and J by 5 bases, with 18 bases between the two germline ends. The CDR3 loop spans 15 amino acids. CDR3 nucleotides: TGTGCCAGCAGTCCAACGCAGCTGGGGGGAACTGAAGCTTTCTTT. Translated: CASSPTQLGGTEAFF.

The J gene is TRBJ2-1, the V gene TRBV7-8; TRBD2 aligns across 8 bases. V shed 1 base and J 8 bases; nucleotides not matched to a gene: 13. The CDR3 has 17 amino acids. The germline V gene encodes CDR1 SGHVS and CDR2 FQNEAQ. CDR3 DNA: TGTGCCAGCAGCTTAGTGTTCCGGACTAGCATTATCGATGAGCAGTTCTTC. Encoded protein: CASSLVFRTSIIDEQFF.

This clonotype was recorded at least ten times. The gene calls are TRBV6-5 and TRBJ2-1, with 9 bases that match TRBD2. After removal of 6 bases from V and 0 bases from J, the junction contained 6 bases not matched to a gene. There are 16 residues in the CDR3. Germline V CDR1 and CDR2: MNHEY, SVGAGI. CDR3 bases: TGTGCCAGCAGAGTACTAGCGGGCAGCTCCTACAATGAGCAGTTCTTC. It codes for CASRVLAGSSYNEQFF.

The chain has TRBV7-9 and TRBJ2-3; D is uncertain. V was shortened by 2 bases and J by 0 bases, with 9 bases between the two germline ends. The CDR3 covers 15 residues. Per germline, CDR1 SEHNR and CDR2 FQNEAQ (reference sequence). CDR3 DNA sequence: TGTGCCAGCAGCTTATTGATTACTAGCACAGATACGCAGTATTTT. Translated, it gives CASSLLITSTDTQYF.

This clonotype was counted between two and nine times. The V gene is TRBV4-3, the J gene TRBJ1-1; 12 bases agree with TRBD1. This CDR3 region has 19 residues. From germline, CDR1 is LGHNA and CDR2 YSLEER. Trimming took 3 bases from V and 1 from J; bases not matched to a gene: 12. For the CDR3, the DNA is TGCGCCAGCAGCCATTTAGGGACAGGGGGCATGTGGGAGAACACTGAAGCTTTCTTT. Amino acids: CASSHLGTGGMWENTEAFF.

The table lists this clonotype with a few counts. V and J are TRBV5-1 and TRBJ1-4; tentatively, D is TRBD1 (5 bases). Trimming removed 0 bases at V and 3 bases at J, with 6 bases between. The CDR3 contains 14 residues. CDR1 SGHRS and CDR2 YFSETQ come from the germline V gene. The CDR3: CASSLVGANEKLFF. CDR3 nucleotides: TGCGCCAGCAGCTTGGTGGGGGCTAATGAAAAACTGTTTTTT. Combining the CDR3 with reference TRBV5-1 and TRBJ1-4 gives the whole variable domain KAGVTQTPRYLIKTRGQQVTLSCSPISGHRSVSWYQQTPGQGLQFLFEYFSETQRNKGNFPGRFSGRQFSNSRSEMNVSTLELGDSALYLCASSLVGANEKLFFGSGTQLSVL.

This clonotype was observed many times. V gene TRBV6-2 or TRBV6-3 combines with J gene TRBJ2-1; TRBD2 agrees at 11 bases. CDR1 and CDR2 (germline): MNHEY, SVGEGT. V shed 2 bases and J 2 bases; nucleotides not matched to a gene: 5. The length of the CDR3 is 17 residues. CDR3: CASSYHETSGTYNEQFF. The CDR3 DNA reads as TGTGCCAGCAGTTACCACGAGACTAGCGGGACCTACAATGAGCAGTTCTTC.

V and J are TRBV5-6 and TRBJ2-3; 8 bases line up with TRBD1. Trimming removed 0 bases from V and 3 bases from J; junction bases left unmatched: 6. Germline lookup yields CDR1 SGHDT and CDR2 YYEEEE. The CDR3 totals 16 residues. CDR3 sequence: CASSLVFRGLTDTQYF. CDR3 DNA: TGTGCCAGCAGCTTGGTATTCAGGGGGCTAACAGATACGCAGTATTTT.

The rearrangement uses TRBV19 and TRBJ1-3; D remains unclear. V gave up 5 bases and J gave up 4 bases, with 12 bases separating them. In germline, CDR1 is LNHDA, CDR2 SQIVND (reference sequence). CDR3 length equals 14 residues. The CDR3 sequence: CASSESPRGNTIYF. For the CDR3, the DNA is TGTGCCAGTAGTGAATCGCCAAGAGGAAACACCATATATTTT.

This clonotype was picked up a small number of times. This chain joins TRBV5-1 and TRBJ1-5, with TRBD1 as a possible D gene (5 bases). Germline V gene sequence: CDR1 SGHRS, CDR2 YFSETQ. This CDR3 region has 14 residues. Trimming removed 4 bases from V and 4 bases from J, with 12 bases in between. This CDR3 is CASSLDTENQPQHF. CDR3 sequence (DNA): TGCGCCAGCAGCCTGGACACTGAAAATCAGCCCCAGCATTTT.

This clonotype has only a few counts. The chain links TRBV20-1 to TRBJ2-7; a possible D gene is TRBD1 (6 bases). CDR1 and CDR2 from the germline V gene are DFQATT and SNEGSKA (reference sequence). The CDR3 has 12 residues. V was pared by 1 base and J by 6 bases, with 10 bases between. CDR3 nucleotides: TGCAGTGCTAGAGCAGGGGACATCGAGCAGTACTTC. Translating gives CSARAGDIEQYF.

The sample holds a few counts of this clonotype. This chain joins TRBV12-3 or TRBV12-4 and TRBJ1-4; 10 bases agree with TRBD1. V lost 4 bases, J lost 3 bases, and 2 bases stayed unmatched. CDR3 length: 15 residues. CDR3 in DNA: TGTGCCAGCAGTTCCGGGACAGGGGCTAATGAAAAACTGTTTTTT. Translating gives CASSSGTGANEKLFF.

DNA for the CDR3: TGTGCCAGCAGCCAAAAGACAGGAGACACCGGGGAGCTGTTTTTT. Its protein product is CASSQKTGDTGELFF. The chain is built from TRBV4-2 and TRBJ2-2, with TRBD1 as a possible D gene (6 bases). With 2 bases removed from V and 3 bases from J, the gap between germline ends came to 10 bases. Germline V lookup: CDR1 LGHNA, CDR2 YNFKEQ. The length of the CDR3 is 15 residues.

V and J are TRBV20-1 and TRBJ1-6; a possible D gene is TRBD1 (5 bases). CDR1 and CDR2 from the germline V gene are DFQATT and SNEGSKA (reference sequence). V lost 2 bases and J 7 bases, leaving 21 bases between the germline ends. The CDR3 runs 17 residues. This CDR3 is CSARLGEGNRRNSPLHF. The CDR3 nucleotides are TGCAGTGCTAGACTCGGCGAAGGGAACAGGAGAAATTCACCCCTCCACTTT.